Below are 17 T cell receptor beta chains sequenced from a single sample in a study of blood T cell repertoires in COVID-19. Sequencing used immunoSEQ multiplex PCR; TCRdb keeps in-frame clones, though not all of them. The sample includes more than 90,000 clones, approximately 81% seen only once; the top ten take approximately 1.5%. Sequencing was carried out using peripheral blood. The receptors stem from a man aged 40-50 years with acute or convalescent COVID-19.

J is TRBJ2-3 and V is TRBV7-9, with D possibly being TRBD1 (5 bases). Trimming stripped 1 base from V and 2 bases from J, with 10 bases between. CDR3 length: 15 residues. CDR1 and CDR2 from the germline V gene are SEHNR and FQNEAQ (reference sequence). The CDR3 sequence: CASSLGDRYTDTQYF. The CDR3 DNA sequence: TGTGCCAGCAGCTTAGGAGACAGATACACAGATACGCAGTATTTT. Together with reference TRBV7-9 and TRBJ2-3, the CDR3 gives the full variable domain: DTGVSQNPRHKITKRGQNVTFRCDPISEHNRLYWYRQTLGQGPEFLTYFQNEAQLEKSRLLSDRFSAERPKGSFSTLEIQRTEQGDSAMYLCASSLGDRYTDTQYFGPGTRLTVL.

This clone showed up just once. Other DNA sequences in this sample translate to the same CDR3. This sequence joins TRBV18 and TRBJ2-5, with TRBD1 identical over 7 bases. The CDR3 loop spans 13 amino acids. Germline V gene lookup returns CDR1 KGHSH and CDR2 LQKENI. After removal of 3 bases from V and 5 bases from J, the junction contained 3 bases not matched to a gene. The CDR3 here is CASSPGTVETQYF. The CDR3, as DNA: TGTGCCAGCTCACCGGGGACAGTGGAGACCCAGTACTTC.

The chain uses TRBV18 and TRBJ1-4; TRBD1 matches at 9 bases. Germline trimming cut 3 bases from V and 7 bases from J; bases unmatched to any gene: 6. This CDR3 is built from 15 residues. Germline CDR1 is KGHSH and CDR2 is LQKENI. The CDR3 here is CASSPWTGVGEKLFF. The CDR3 DNA reads TGTGCCAGCTCACCCTGGACAGGGGTGGGTGAAAAACTGTTTTTT.

This chain joins TRBV4-2 and TRBJ1-4, with 7 nucleotides matching TRBD1. This CDR3 comprises 14 residues. CDR1 and CDR2 (germline): LGHNA, YNFKEQ. Trimming cost V 0 bases and J 8 bases; bases outside gene matches: 3. The CDR3 DNA sequence: TGTGCCAGCAGCCAAGAGGAACAGGGGGAAAAACTGTTTTTT. It is translated as CASSQEEQGEKLFF.

V is TRBV7-3 and J is TRBJ2-3, with a weak D call TRBD1 (5 bases). CDR1 and CDR2 from the germline V gene are SGHTA and FQGTGA. This CDR3 comprises 14 residues. Trimming took off 2 bases at V and 2 bases at J, with 8 bases between the two ends. In nucleotides, the CDR3 is TGTGCCAGCAGCTTAGAAGGGGTCACAGATACGCAGTATTTT. Protein sequence: CASSLEGVTDTQYF. The whole variable domain, remainder taken from reference TRBV7-3 and TRBJ2-3, is GAGVSQTPSNKVTEKGKYVELRCDPISGHTALYWYRQSLGQGPEFLIYFQGTGAADDSGLPNDRFFAVRPEGSVSTLKIQRTERGDSAVYLCASSLEGVTDTQYFGPGTRLTVL.

The chain recombines TRBV10-1 with TRBJ2-1, with D tentatively TRBD2 (5 bases). The CDR3 totals 14 residues. V lost 3 bases, J lost 6 bases, and 12 bases lay in between. From germline, CDR1 is WNHNN and CDR2 SYGVQD (reference sequence). The CDR3 sequence is CASSDGGPSNEQFF. The CDR3, as DNA: TGCGCCAGCAGTGATGGCGGGCCCTCCAATGAGCAGTTCTTC.

The chain uses TRBV15 and TRBJ1-4; D is uncertain. From germline, CDR1 is LNHNV and CDR2 YYDKDF (reference sequence). Trimming removed 0 bases from V and 3 bases from J, with 14 bases in between. This CDR3 has 17 residues. CDR3 bases: TGTGCCACCAGCAGAGATCTCGGAACAGCATCTAATGAAAAACTGTTTTTT. Translated: CATSRDLGTASNEKLFF. The full variable domain, completed using reference TRBV15 and TRBJ1-4, is DAMVIQNPRYQVTQFGKPVTLSCSQTLNHNVMYWYQQKSSQAPKLLFHYYDKDFNNEADTPDNFQSRRPNTSFCFLDIRSPGLGDTAMYLCATSRDLGTASNEKLFFGSGTQLSVL.

The genes are TRBV30 and TRBJ1-1; 8 nucleotides align to TRBD1. The J segment lost 5 bases and the V segment lost 8 bases, leaving 13 bases of the junction unmatched. The CDR3 sequence is 14 residues long. Germline V lookup: CDR1 GTSNPN, CDR2 SVGIG (reference sequence). For the CDR3, the DNA is TGTGCCAGCGAGGGCGGACAGGGCTATACTGAAGCTTTCTTT. It specifies CASEGGQGYTEAFF.

This chain connects TRBV10-1 to TRBJ2-1; possible D gene TRBD2, 6 bases. CDR1 is WNHNN, CDR2 SYGVQD, per germline (reference sequence). The V end was cut by 8 bases, the J end by 5 bases, with 19 bases between. There are 15 residues in the CDR3. The CDR3 coding sequence is TGCGCCAGCTCGAGGGAAATAGCGGCGGACAATGAGCAGTTCTTC. Amino acids: CASSREIAADNEQFF.

The count of this clone is one. This chain uses TRBV6-5 with TRBJ2-5; 7 bases align to TRBD2. CDR3 length: 14 amino acids. V gave up 8 bases and J gave up 5 bases; unmatched junction bases: 11. Germline V CDR1 and CDR2: MNHEY, SVGAGI. The CDR3 coding sequence is TGTGCCAGCCGAATTTCTCTAGCGGCGGAGACCCAGTACTTC. Amino acid sequence: CASRISLAAETQYF.

Notes on this clone: The sample carries other DNA sequences with the same CDR3. J is TRBJ2-3 and V is TRBV6-5, with D possibly TRBD2 on 5 matching bases. V was pared by 6 bases and J by 1 base, with 11 bases between. CDR3 length equals 14 residues. Looked up from germline, CDR1 is MNHEY and CDR2 is SVGAGI. The CDR3 region has the DNA TGTGCCAGCAGCCTTGGAGGCGGCACAGATACGCAGTATTTT. Amino acids: CASSLGGGTDTQYF.

This clone showed up just a few times. This sequence joins TRBV21-1 and TRBJ2-2; the table's D call, TRBD1, was not checked against the DNA. TRBV21-1 represents a pseudogene. The CDR3 covers 16 residues. The CDR3 DNA follows: TGTGCCAGCAGCAAATTAGACAGGGGTTGGACCGGGGAGCTGTTTTTT. Protein sequence: CASSKLDRGWTGELFF.

The V and J genes are TRBV6-1 and TRBJ1-2; D gene ambiguous. The germline CDR1 and CDR2 sequences are MNHNS and SASEGT. There are 13 residues in the CDR3. V was pared by 0 bases and J by 8 bases, with 10 bases between. CDR3 region: CASSEAGRTGYTF. Here the CDR3 DNA reads TGTGCCAGCAGTGAAGCGGGGAGAACGGGCTACACCTTC.

V usage is TRBV7-6 and J usage is TRBJ1-6; 8 nucleotides match TRBD1. Germline V gives CDR1 SGHVS, CDR2 FNYEAQ. V gave up 3 bases and J gave up 11 bases; unmatched junction bases: 3. The CDR3 extends over 13 amino acids. The DNA for the CDR3 is TGTGCCAGCAGCTTCGGACAGGGAACACCCCTCCACTTT. Encoded protein: CASSFGQGTPLHF.

The chain uses TRBV24-1 and TRBJ2-2; D may be TRBD1 (6 bases). The CDR3 sequence is 15 residues long. V lost 2 bases to trimming and J lost 5 bases, with 11 bases between them. CDR1 is KGHDR and CDR2 is SFDVKD in the germline V gene. The CDR3: CATSDSTGQTGELFF. The CDR3 bases are TGTGCCACCAGTGATTCGACAGGACAGACCGGGGAGCTGTTTTTT.

The chain employs TRBV6-5 and TRBJ2-5, with 8 positions matching TRBD2. J gave up 1 base and V 6 bases, and 7 bases lay outside the gene matches. This CDR3 is 15 amino acids long. Germline values: CDR1 MNHEY, CDR2 SVGAGI. In nucleotides, the CDR3 is TGTGCCAGCAGCACAAGCGGGGGCAGCCAAGAGACCCAGTACTTC. Translated: CASSTSGGSQETQYF.

The chain employs TRBV27 and TRBJ2-3; 10 bases fit TRBD2. With 5 bases clipped from V and 4 bases from J, the junction kept 12 bases outside the gene matches. The germline CDR1 and CDR2 sequences are MNHEY and SMNVEV (reference sequence). This CDR3 comprises 17 residues. The CDR3 nucleotides read TGTGCCAGCAGTCTACCTGAAGCGGGAGGGGTATCAGATACGCAGTATTTT. It specifies CASSLPEAGGVSDTQYF.